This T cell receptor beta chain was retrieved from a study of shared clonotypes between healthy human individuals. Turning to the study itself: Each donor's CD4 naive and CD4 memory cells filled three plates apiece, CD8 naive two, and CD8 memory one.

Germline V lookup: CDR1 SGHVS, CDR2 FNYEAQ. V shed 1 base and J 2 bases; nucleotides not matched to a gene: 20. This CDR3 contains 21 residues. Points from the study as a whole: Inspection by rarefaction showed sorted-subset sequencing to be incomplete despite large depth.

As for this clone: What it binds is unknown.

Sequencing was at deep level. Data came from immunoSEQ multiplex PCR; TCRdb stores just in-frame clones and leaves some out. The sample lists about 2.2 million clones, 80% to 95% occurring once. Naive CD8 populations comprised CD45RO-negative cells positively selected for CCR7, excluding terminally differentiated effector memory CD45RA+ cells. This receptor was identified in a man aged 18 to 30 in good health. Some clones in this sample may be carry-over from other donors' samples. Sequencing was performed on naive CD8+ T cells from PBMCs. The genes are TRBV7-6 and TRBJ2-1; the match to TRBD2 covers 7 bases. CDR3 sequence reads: CASSLEGLADHRSLPYNEQFF. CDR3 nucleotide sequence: TGTGCCAGCAGCTTAGAAGGCCTAGCGGATCACCGGAGCCTCCCCTACAATGAGCAGTTCTTC.